This TCR beta chain appears in the sequencing data of a study of CD8+CD57+ T cells in acquired aplastic anemia. Germline-derived CDR1 and CDR2 are SGHAT and FQDESV (reference sequence). The V end was cut by 3 bases, the J end by 2 bases, with 18 bases between. The CDR3 covers 17 residues. Only patients with CD8+CD57+ cell expansion on flow cytometry were chosen for sequencing. There were no patients without severe acquired aplastic anemia. Genomic DNA served as template for TCR beta VDJ and CDR3 profiling. TCRdb independently ran MiXCR on the reads; one entry per CDR3 protein. This table holds about 260,000 distinct CDR3 sequences, 82% found once.

V is TRBV11-1 and J is TRBJ2-3, with D tentatively TRBD2 (6 bases). Input material: sorted CD4+, CD8+, or CD8+CD57+ T cells (not recorded which) from PBMCs. This receptor was obtained from a human donor with aplastic anemia. The CDR3 region is CASSLRYGGANTDTQYF. The CDR3, as DNA: TGTGCCAGCAGCTTGAGGTACGGCGGGGCCAACACAGATACGCAGTATTTT.